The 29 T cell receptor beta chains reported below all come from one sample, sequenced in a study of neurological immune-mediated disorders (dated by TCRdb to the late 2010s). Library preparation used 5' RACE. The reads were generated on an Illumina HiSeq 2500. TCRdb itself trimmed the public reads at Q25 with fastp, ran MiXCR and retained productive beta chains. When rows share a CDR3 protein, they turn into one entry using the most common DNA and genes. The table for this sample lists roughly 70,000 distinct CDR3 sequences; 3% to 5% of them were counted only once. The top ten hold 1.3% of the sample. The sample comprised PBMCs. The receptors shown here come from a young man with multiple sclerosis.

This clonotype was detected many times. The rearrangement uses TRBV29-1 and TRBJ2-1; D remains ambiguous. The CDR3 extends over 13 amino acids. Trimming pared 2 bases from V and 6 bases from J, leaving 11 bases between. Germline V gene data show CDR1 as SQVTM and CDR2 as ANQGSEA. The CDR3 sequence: CSVEPRVGNEQFF. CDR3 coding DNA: TGCAGCGTTGAACCCCGGGTTGGCAATGAGCAGTTCTTC.

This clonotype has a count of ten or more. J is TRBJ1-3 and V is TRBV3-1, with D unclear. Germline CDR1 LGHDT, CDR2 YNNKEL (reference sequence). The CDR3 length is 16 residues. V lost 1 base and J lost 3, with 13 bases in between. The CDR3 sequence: CASSQGARIDGNTIYF. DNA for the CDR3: TGTGCCAGCAGCCAAGGGGCCCGGATCGATGGAAACACCATATATTTT.

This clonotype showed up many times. In DNA, the CDR3 is TGTGCCAGCAAAAAGGGACCGGGGGGGGAGCAGTACTTC. Translating it yields CASKKGPGGEQYF. The chain has TRBV12-3 or TRBV12-4 and TRBJ2-7, with 8 bases that match TRBD2. The CDR3 consists of 13 residues. The trim removed 7 bases at V and 7 bases at J, leaving 9 bases unmatched.

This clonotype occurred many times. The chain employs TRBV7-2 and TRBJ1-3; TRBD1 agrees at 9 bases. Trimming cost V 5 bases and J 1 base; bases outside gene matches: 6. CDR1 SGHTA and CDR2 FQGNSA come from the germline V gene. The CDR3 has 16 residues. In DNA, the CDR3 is TGTGCCAGCAGCAAAACACAGGGGGCGTCTGGAAACACCATATATTTT. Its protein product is CASSKTQGASGNTIYF. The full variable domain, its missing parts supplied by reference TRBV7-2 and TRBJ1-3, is GAGVSQSPSNKVTEKGKDVELRCDPISGHTALYWYRQSLGQGLEFLIYFQGNSAPDKSGLPSDRFSAERTGGSVSTLTIQRTQQEDSAVYLCASSKTQGASGNTIYFGEGSWLTVV.

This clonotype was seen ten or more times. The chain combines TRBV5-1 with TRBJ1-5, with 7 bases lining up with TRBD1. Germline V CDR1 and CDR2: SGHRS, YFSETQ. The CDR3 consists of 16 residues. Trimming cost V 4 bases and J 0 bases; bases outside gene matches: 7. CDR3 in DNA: TGCGCCAGCAGCCCAGGGACAGATTATAGCAATCAGCCCCAGCATTTT. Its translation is CASSPGTDYSNQPQHF.

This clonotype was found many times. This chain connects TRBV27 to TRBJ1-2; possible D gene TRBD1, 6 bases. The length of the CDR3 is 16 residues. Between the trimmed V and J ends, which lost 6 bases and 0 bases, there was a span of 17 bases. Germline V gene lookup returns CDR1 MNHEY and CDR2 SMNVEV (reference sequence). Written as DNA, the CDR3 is TGTGCCAGCAGCGCCTACCGGGGGGCTCCTAACTATGGCTACACCTTC. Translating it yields CASSAYRGAPNYGYTF.

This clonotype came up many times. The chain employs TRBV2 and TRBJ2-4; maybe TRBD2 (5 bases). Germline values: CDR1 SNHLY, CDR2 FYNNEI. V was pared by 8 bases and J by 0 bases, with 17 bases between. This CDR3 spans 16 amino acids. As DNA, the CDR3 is TGTGCCAGCCGTTTAGAGGGTAAACTAGCCAAAAACATTCAGTACTTC. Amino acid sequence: CASRLEGKLAKNIQYF. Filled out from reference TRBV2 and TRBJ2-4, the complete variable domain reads EPEVTQTPSHQVTQMGQEVILRCVPISNHLYFYWYRQILGQKVEFLVSFYNNEISEKSEIFDDQFSVERPDGSNFTLKIRSTKLEDSAMYFCASRLEGKLAKNIQYFGAGTRLSVL.

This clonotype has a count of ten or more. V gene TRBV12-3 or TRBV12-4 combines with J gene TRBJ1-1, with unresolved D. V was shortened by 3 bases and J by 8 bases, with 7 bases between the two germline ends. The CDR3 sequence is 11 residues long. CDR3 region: CASSFSAEAFF. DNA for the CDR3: TGTGCCAGCAGTTTCAGCGCGGAAGCTTTCTTT.

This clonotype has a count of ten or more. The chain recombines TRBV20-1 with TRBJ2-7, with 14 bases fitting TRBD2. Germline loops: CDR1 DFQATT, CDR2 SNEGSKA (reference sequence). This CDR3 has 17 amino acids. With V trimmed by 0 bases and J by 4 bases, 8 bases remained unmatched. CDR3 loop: CSAREGTSGGPWYEQYF. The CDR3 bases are TGCAGTGCTAGAGAAGGGACTAGCGGGGGCCCCTGGTACGAGCAGTACTTC.

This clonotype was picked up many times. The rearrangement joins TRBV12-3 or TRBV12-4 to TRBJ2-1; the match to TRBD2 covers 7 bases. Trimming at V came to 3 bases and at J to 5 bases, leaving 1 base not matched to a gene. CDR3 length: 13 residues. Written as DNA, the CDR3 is TGTGCCAGCAGTTTTCGGGGGGACAATGAGCAGTTCTTC. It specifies CASSFRGDNEQFF.

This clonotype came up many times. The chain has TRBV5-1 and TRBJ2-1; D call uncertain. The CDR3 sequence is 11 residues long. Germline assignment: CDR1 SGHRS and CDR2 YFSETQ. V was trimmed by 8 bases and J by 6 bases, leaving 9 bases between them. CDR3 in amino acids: CASRAGNEQFF. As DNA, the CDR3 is TGCGCCAGTAGAGCTGGCAATGAGCAGTTCTTC.

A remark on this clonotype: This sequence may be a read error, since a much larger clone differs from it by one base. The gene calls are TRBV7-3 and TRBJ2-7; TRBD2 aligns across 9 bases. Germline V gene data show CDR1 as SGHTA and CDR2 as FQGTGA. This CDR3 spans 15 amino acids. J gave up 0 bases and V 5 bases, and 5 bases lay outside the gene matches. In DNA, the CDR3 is TGTGCCAGCAGCCTCAGCGGGGGGACCTCCTACGAGCAGTACTTC. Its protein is CASSLSGGTSYEQYF. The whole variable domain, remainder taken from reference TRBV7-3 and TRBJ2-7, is GAGVSQTPSNKVTEKGKYVELRCDPISGHTALYWYRQSLGQGPEFLIYFQGTGAADDSGLPNDRFFAVRPEGSVSTLKIQRTERGDSAVYLCASSLSGGTSYEQYFGPGTRLTVT.

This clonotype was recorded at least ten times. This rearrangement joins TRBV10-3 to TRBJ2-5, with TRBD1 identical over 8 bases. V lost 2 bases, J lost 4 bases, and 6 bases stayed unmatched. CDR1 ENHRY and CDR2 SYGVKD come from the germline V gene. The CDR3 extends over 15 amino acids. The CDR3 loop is CAISEGQGVGETQYF. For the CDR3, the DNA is TGTGCCATCAGTGAGGGACAGGGCGTGGGAGAGACCCAGTACTTC.

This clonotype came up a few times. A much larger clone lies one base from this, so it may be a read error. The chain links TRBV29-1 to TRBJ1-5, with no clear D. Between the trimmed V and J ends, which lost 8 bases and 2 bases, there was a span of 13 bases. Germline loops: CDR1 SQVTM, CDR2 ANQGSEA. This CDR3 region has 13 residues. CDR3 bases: TGCAGCCCCACAGTTTCGCGCAATCAGCCCCAGCATTTT. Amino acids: CSPTVSRNQPQHF. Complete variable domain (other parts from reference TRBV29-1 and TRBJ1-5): SAVISQKPSRDICQRGTSLTIQCQVDSQVTMMFWYRQQPGQSLTLIATANQGSEATYESGFVIDKFPISRPNLTFSTLTVSNMSPEDSSIYLCSPTVSRNQPQHFGDGTRLSIL.

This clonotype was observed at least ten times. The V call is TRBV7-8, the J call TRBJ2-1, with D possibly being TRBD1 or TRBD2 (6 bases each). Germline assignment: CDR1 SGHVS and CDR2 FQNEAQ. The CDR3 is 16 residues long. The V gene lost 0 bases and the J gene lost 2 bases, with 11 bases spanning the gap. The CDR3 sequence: CASSLATGGTYNEQFF. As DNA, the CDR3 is TGTGCCAGCAGCTTAGCGACCGGGGGCACCTACAATGAGCAGTTCTTC.

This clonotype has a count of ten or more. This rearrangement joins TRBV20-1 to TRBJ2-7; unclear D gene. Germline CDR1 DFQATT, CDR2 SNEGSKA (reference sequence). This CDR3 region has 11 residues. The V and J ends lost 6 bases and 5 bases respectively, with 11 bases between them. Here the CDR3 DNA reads TGCAGTGCGACCAACCCGGACGAGCAGTACTTC. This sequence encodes CSATNPDEQYF.

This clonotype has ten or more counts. CDR3 sequence: CSASRTITEAFF. The CDR3 bases are TGCAGTGCTAGTAGGACTATCACTGAAGCTTTCTTT. The J gene is TRBJ1-1, the V gene TRBV20-1, with D hard to call. Germline V gene lookup returns CDR1 DFQATT and CDR2 SNEGSKA (reference sequence). The CDR3 is 12 amino acids. Deletions cut 3 bases from V and 4 bases from J, with 9 bases between.

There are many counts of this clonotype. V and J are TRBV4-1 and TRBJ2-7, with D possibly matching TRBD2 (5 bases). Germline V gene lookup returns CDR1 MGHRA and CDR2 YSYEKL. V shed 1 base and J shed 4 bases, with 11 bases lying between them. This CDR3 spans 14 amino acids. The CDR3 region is CASSQVVTGYEQYF. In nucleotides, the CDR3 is TGCGCCAGCAGCCAAGTCGTCACGGGATACGAGCAGTACTTC.

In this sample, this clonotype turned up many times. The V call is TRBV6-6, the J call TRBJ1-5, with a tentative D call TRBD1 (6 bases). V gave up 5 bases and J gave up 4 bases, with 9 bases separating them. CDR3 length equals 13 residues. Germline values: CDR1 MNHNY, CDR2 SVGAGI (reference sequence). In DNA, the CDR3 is TGTGCCAGCAGTCGACAGGTAAATCAGCCCCAGCATTTT. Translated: CASSRQVNQPQHF.

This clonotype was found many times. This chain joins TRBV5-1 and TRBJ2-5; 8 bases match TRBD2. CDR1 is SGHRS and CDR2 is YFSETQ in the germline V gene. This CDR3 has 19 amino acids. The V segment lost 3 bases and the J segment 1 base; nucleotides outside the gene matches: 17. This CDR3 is CASSYPGLDAPRGQETQYF. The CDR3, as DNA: TGCGCCAGCAGCTACCCGGGACTAGACGCCCCCAGAGGCCAAGAGACCCAGTACTTC. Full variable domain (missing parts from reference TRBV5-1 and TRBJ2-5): KAGVTQTPRYLIKTRGQQVTLSCSPISGHRSVSWYQQTPGQGLQFLFEYFSETQRNKGNFPGRFSGRQFSNSRSEMNVSTLELGDSALYLCASSYPGLDAPRGQETQYFGPGTRLLVL.

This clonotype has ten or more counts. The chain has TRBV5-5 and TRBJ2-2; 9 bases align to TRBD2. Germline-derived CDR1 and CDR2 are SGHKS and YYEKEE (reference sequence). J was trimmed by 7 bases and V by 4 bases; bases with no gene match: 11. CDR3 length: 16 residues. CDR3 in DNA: TGTGCCAGCAGCCCCCGGACAGCGGGGGGTCGCGGGGAGCTGTTTTTT. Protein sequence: CASSPRTAGGRGELFF.

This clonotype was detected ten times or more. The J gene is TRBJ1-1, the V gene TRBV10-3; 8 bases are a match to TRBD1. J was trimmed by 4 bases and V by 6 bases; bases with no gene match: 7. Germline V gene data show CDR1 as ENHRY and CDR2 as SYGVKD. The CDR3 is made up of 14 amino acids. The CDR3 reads CAIRDQGASTEAFF. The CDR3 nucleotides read TGTGCCATCAGGGACCAGGGGGCGAGCACTGAAGCTTTCTTT.

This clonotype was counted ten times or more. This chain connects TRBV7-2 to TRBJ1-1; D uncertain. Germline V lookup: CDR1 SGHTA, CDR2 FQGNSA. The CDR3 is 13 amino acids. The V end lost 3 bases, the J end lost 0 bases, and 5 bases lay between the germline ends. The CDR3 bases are TGTGCCAGCAGCTTCACCTTGAACACTGAAGCTTTCTTT. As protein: CASSFTLNTEAFF. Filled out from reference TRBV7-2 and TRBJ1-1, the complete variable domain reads GAGVSQSPSNKVTEKGKDVELRCDPISGHTALYWYRQSLGQGLEFLIYFQGNSAPDKSGLPSDRFSAERTGGSVSTLTIQRTQQEDSAVYLCASSFTLNTEAFFGQGTRLTVV.

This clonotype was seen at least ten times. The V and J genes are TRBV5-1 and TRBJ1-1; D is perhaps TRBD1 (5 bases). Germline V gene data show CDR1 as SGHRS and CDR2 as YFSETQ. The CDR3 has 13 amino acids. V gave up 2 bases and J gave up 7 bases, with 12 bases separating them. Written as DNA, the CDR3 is TGCGCCAGCAGCTTTACGGGGGGGAATGAAGCTTTCTTT. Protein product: CASSFTGGNEAFF.

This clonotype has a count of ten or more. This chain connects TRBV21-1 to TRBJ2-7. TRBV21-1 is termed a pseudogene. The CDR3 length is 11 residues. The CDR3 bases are TGTGCCAGCAGGACTAGCGCTGAGCAGTACTTC. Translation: CASRTSAEQYF.

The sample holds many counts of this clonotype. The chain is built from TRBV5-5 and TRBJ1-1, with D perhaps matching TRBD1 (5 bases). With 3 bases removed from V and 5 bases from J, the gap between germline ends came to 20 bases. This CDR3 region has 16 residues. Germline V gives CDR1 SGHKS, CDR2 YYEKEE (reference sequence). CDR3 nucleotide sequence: TGTGCCAGCAGCTCCTCCGGGGCTTGGGGGAGAACTGAAGCTTTCTTT. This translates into CASSSSGAWGRTEAFF.

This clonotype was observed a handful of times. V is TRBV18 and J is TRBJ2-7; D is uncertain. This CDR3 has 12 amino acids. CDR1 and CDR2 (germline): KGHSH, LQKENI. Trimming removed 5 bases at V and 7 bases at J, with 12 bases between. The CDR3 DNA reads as TGTGCCAGCTCAACACGGGTCGAAGAGCAGTACTTC. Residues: CASSTRVEEQYF.

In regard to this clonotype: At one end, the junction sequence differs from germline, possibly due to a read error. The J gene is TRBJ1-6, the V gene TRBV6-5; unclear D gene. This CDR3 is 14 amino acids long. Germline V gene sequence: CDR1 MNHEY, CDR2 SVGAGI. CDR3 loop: CASLGSGYNSPLNF. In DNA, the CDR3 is TGTGCCAGCCTAGGATCAGGATATAATTCACCCCTCAACTTT.

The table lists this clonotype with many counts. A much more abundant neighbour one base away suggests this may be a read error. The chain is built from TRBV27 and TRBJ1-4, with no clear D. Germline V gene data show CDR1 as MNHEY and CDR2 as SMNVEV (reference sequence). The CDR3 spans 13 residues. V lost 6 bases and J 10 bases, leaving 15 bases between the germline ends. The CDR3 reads CASSAGTGGKLFF. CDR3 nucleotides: TGTGCCAGCAGCGCGGGAACGGGAGGAAAACTGTTTTTT.